This paragraph reports one T cell receptor (beta chain). Germline CDR1 and CDR2: SGHTS and YDEGEE. CDR3 length: 16 amino acids. V was pared by 0 bases and J by 4 bases, with 14 bases between. This sample was included in a study of cytomegalovirus exposure and HLA in healthy donors. The PCR had 60 Vbeta and 13 Jbeta primers. The protocol was immunoSEQ multiplex PCR, while the TCRdb copy is restricted to in-frame clones and leaves out a portion. The sample lists over 110,000 clones; approximately 80% were seen once. V usage is TRBV5-8 and J usage is TRBJ2-1; tentatively, D is TRBD2 (5 bases). Sequenced input: PBMCs. The source of this sequence is a male donor in good health and CMV-seronegative. The CDR3 nucleotides read TGTGCCAGCAGCTTGGCCGGAGTAGCGCATTACAATGAGCAGTTCTTC. It codes for CASSLAGVAHYNEQFF.